The count of the clone carrying this T cell receptor (beta chain) is one. The antigen is undetermined. These data originate in a study of cytomegalovirus exposure and HLA in healthy donors. Primers: 60 Vbeta forward and 13 Jbeta reverse. Clones were sequenced by immunoSEQ multiplex PCR, and TCRdb holds only the in-frame ones, with some missing. The repertoire consists of under 200,000 clones, with about 86% occurring once and the leading ten covering roughly 2%. Study results and limitations: Being productive about 87% or about 30% of the time was typical of most TCR beta V segments in an earlier analysis. Sequencing likely caused a cluster of highly shared sequence variants.

With V trimmed by 4 bases and J by 6 bases, 4 bases remained unmatched. This CDR3 region has 13 residues. From germline, CDR1 is SGHRS and CDR2 YFSETQ. The receptor was isolated from a young woman in good health and CMV-seropositive. The sample taken for sequencing was PBMCs. This chain links TRBV5-1 with TRBJ1-1; TRBD1 matches 9 bases. Here the CDR3 reads CASSVQGAPEAFF. In DNA form, the CDR3 reads TGCGCCAGCAGCGTACAGGGGGCCCCTGAAGCTTTCTTT.